The source of this T cell receptor beta chain is a study of shared clonotypes between healthy human individuals. V shed 6 bases and J shed 7 bases, with 13 bases lying between them. CDR1 and CDR2 (germline): LNHDA, SQIVND (reference sequence). The CDR3 totals 13 residues. The study enrolled healthy HIV-negative adults without recent acute infections or vaccinations as donors. Deep was the level at which the assay was run. Some clones are missing from TCRdb's copy, which holds only in-frame ones; the method was immunoSEQ multiplex PCR. The data show 1.6 million or so clones, roughly 96% seen once. This receptor was identified in a man between 25 and 39 years old in good health. The chain is built from TRBV19 and TRBJ2-1; no clear D gene. Sequencing was performed on naive CD4+ T cells sorted from blood. Subset denoted: CD45RA+ positively selected. In nucleotides, the CDR3 is TGTGCCAGTAGATCCAGCACAGAGAATGAGCAGTTCTTC. Translating it yields CASRSSTENEQFF.